A selection of T cell receptor beta chains follows, all from one sample in a study of blood T cell repertoires in COVID-19. The method was immunoSEQ multiplex PCR; TCRdb's version includes in-frame clones alone and lacks a portion of them. Among around 310,000 clones listed, roughly nine tenths were seen once. Sequenced: PBMCs or T cells enriched from blood (not recorded which). Receptors originate from a woman aged 25 to 39 who had recovered from COVID-19. CDR3s include the opening cysteine and the closing phenylalanine or tryptophan. A D gene is named only where the DNA matches it firmly. Part of the rows lack a size; the others show once, few, many or a class for expanded clones.

J gene | V gene | clone size | D gene | CDR3 DNA | CDR3 protein
TRBJ2-6 | TRBV5-1 | NA | NA | TGCGCCAGCAGCTCTAACTCTGGGGCCAACGTCCTGACTTTC | CASSSNSGANVLTF
TRBJ1-2 | TRBV7-9 | NA | NA | TGTGCCAGCCGTCTCGACTATGGCTACACCTTC | CASRLDYGYTF
TRBJ1-2 | TRBV4-1 | NA | TRBD1 | TGCGCCAGCAGCCTATCCCGGACAGGGCGGAGCTACACCTTC | CASSLSRTGRSYTF
TRBJ2-3 | TRBV11-3 | NA | TRBD2 | TGTGCCAGCAGCGTAGGGGGACTAGCGGGGCCAGCAGATACGCAGTATTTT | CASSVGGLAGPADTQYF
TRBJ1-2 | TRBV13 | NA | NA | TGTGCCAGCAGCCCAGTCGGGGGTTTTCTGGGTGGCTACACCTTC | CASSPVGGFLGGYTF
TRBJ1-6 | TRBV27 | NA | TRBD1 | TGTGCCACGAGGCCGGGACAGAGTAATTCACCCCTCCACTTT | CATRPGQSNSPLHF
TRBJ2-1 | TRBV27 | NA | TRBD2 | TGTGCCAGCAGTGGAGCGGGAGTTTTACTGGGCAATGAGCAGTTCTTC | CASSGAGVLLGNEQFF
TRBJ2-7 | TRBV6-5 | NA | NA | TGTGCCAGCATGCTGAGCTCCTACGAGCAGTACTTC | CASMLSSYEQYF
TRBJ1-5 | TRBV5-6 | NA | TRBD1 | TGTGCCAGCAGCAGAACGGACAGGGGGAATCAGCCCCAGCATTTT | CASSRTDRGNQPQHF
TRBJ1-1 | TRBV27 | NA | NA | TGTGCCAGCAGTTCACAGCTATGGAACACTGAAGCTTTCTTT | CASSSQLWNTEAFF
TRBJ2-2 | TRBV5-4 | NA | TRBD2 | TGTGCCAGCAGCTTGGACTCGGGAGCGGGAGGGCTGTTTTTT | CASSLDSGAGGLFF
TRBJ2-7 | TRBV5-1 | NA | NA | TGCGCCAGCAGCTCTAGGGGACAAGTAACCTACGAGCAGTACTTC | CASSSRGQVTYEQYF
TRBJ2-7 | TRBV5-4 | NA | TRBD2 | TGTGCCAGCAGCCTAGCGGGAGTGGCCTACGAGCAGTACTTC | CASSLAGVAYEQYF
TRBJ2-1 | TRBV6-5 | NA | TRBD1 | TGTGCCAGCAGTCGACAGGGGTCAAGTGAGCAGTTCTTC | CASSRQGSSEQFF
TRBJ1-5 | TRBV27 | NA | TRBD1 | TGTGCCAGCAGTCACAGGGGAAGCAATCAGCCCCAGCATTTT | CASSHRGSNQPQHF
TRBJ2-2 | TRBV28 | NA | NA | TGTGCCAGCAGTTTATCGGGAGGGGAGCTGTTTTTT | CASSLSGGELFF
TRBJ2-5 | TRBV2 | few | NA | TGTGCCAGCAGTGTCTCGGAGACCCAGTACTTC | CASSVSETQYF
TRBJ2-7 | TRBV7-2 | NA | NA | TGTGCCAGCAGCTTAGATGCGCGGGATGCTCGGGAGCAGTACTTC | CASSLDARDAREQYF
TRBJ1-6 | TRBV5-1 | NA | NA | TGCGCCAGCAGCTTGCGGCAGGGCACTTCACCCCTCCACTTT | CASSLRQGTSPLHF
TRBJ2-7 | TRBV6-5 | NA | TRBD2 | TGTGCCAGCAGTTACTCGTTTCTAGCGGGAGTTTACGAGCAGTACTTC | CASSYSFLAGVYEQYF
TRBJ2-7 | TRBV5-5 | NA | NA | TGTGCCAGCAGCTTGGGGCCTAGCATACTGTACGAGCAGTACTTC | CASSLGPSILYEQYF
TRBJ1-1 | TRBV19 | NA | TRBD1 | TGTGCCAGTAGTATTGAAAGGGGGCTTTTTACTGAAGCTTTCTTT | CASSIERGLFTEAFF
TRBJ1-5 | TRBV5-6 | NA | TRBD1 | TGTGCCAGCAGTTCTACCAGGGGGATTAGGAGCAATCAGCCCCAGCATTTT | CASSSTRGIRSNQPQHF
TRBJ2-1 | TRBV20-1 | NA | NA | TGCAGTGCTAGTCCCGGGAGGGACAGCTCCTACAATGAGCAGTTCTTC | CSASPGRDSSYNEQFF
TRBJ2-3 | TRBV7-6 | NA | TRBD1 | TGTGCCAGCAGCTTAGGGGGACAGGGGGCGGGAGATACGCAGTATTTT | CASSLGGQGAGDTQYF
TRBJ1-4 | TRBV5-8 | NA | TRBD1 | TGTGCCAGCAGCTTTCGACAGGGTACTAATGAAAAACTGTTTTTT | CASSFRQGTNEKLFF
TRBJ2-7 | TRBV20-1 | NA | NA | TGCAGTGCTAGTCCCCCGCCGGGAGCATACGAGCAGTACTTC | CSASPPPGAYEQYF
TRBJ2-3 | TRBV27 | NA | TRBD1 | TGTGCCAGCAGTTTATCGTTAATGGGACAGGGCGCAGATACGCAGTATTTT | CASSLSLMGQGADTQYF
TRBJ1-4 | TRBV7-7 | few | TRBD1 | TGTGCTAGCAGCTCGGGGACAGGCGCAACTAATGAAAAACTGTTTTTT | CASSSGTGATNEKLFF
TRBJ2-7 | TRBV27 | NA | NA | TGTGCCAGCAGTTTAGAGGCGAGGGTTGGAGGCTACGAGCAGTACTTC | CASSLEARVGGYEQYF
TRBJ2-3 | TRBV9 | NA | NA | TGTGCCAGCAGCGTAGGGGGGGACACAGATACGCAGTATTTT | CASSVGGDTDTQYF
TRBJ2-5 | TRBV5-1 | NA | TRBD1 | TGCGCCAGCAGCTTACGGGGACAGGGGGCGGGCGAGACCCAGTACTTC | CASSLRGQGAGETQYF
TRBJ1-2 | TRBV15 | once | TRBD1 | TGTGCCACCAGCGGACAGGGTTGGAGTGGCTACACCTTC | CATSGQGWSGYTF
TRBJ1-2 | TRBV28 | NA | NA | TGTGCCAGCAGTCCACGGTCTTTCGAATATGGCTACACCTTC | CASSPRSFEYGYTF
TRBJ2-3 | TRBV19 | NA | TRBD1 | TGTGCCAGTAGTACGGCCGGGACAGGTGGAGATACGCAGTATTTT | CASSTAGTGGDTQYF
TRBJ1-3 | TRBV5-1 | few | TRBD1 | TGCGCCAGCAGCCCGGGACAGGGTGTAGGCACCATATATTTT | CASSPGQGVGTIYF
TRBJ2-1 | TRBV7-9 | NA | TRBD1 | TGTGCCAGCAGCTTGGGACAGGGGGTGAGCAATGAGCAGTTCTTC | CASSLGQGVSNEQFF
TRBJ1-1 | TRBV19 | NA | TRBD1 | TGTGCCAGTAGTATAACAGGGGGGGACACTGAAGCTTTCTTT | CASSITGGDTEAFF
TRBJ1-5 | TRBV10-3 | NA | NA | TGTGCCATCAGTGATTCACAGGGCAATCAGCCCCAGCATTTT | CAISDSQGNQPQHF
TRBJ1-1 | TRBV6-5 | NA | NA | TGTGCCAGCAGTTACTCCCGGGGGGCGCGTACTGAAGCTTTCTTT | CASSYSRGARTEAFF
TRBJ1-2 | TRBV25-1 | NA | NA | TGTGCCAGCAGTGAAGGTTGGGCGCATGGCTACACCTTC | CASSEGWAHGYTF
TRBJ2-7 | TRBV28 | NA | NA | TGTGCCAGCAGATTAGTCCTAACCTTGAGACAGGGAGGCGAGCAGTACTTC | CASRLVLTLRQGGEQYF
TRBJ1-2 | TRBV6-2/TRBV6-3 | NA | NA | TGTGCCAGCAGTTACTCTAGCCTCGGCCGCGGCTACACCTTC | CASSYSSLGRGYTF
TRBJ1-2 | TRBV4-2 | NA | NA | TGTGCCAGCAGCCAAGATTTTTTACAGGATAACTATGGCTACACCTTC | CASSQDFLQDNYGYTF
TRBJ2-3 | TRBV6-4 | few | TRBD2 | TGTGCCAGCAGCCGGACTAGCGGAGTGGCAGATACGCAGTATTTT | CASSRTSGVADTQYF
TRBJ2-7 | TRBV13 | NA | TRBD1 | TGTGCCAGCAGGGGTGGGACAGGGTCTGACGAGCAGTACTTC | CASRGGTGSDEQYF